This T cell receptor (beta chain) was profiled in a study of shared clonotypes between healthy human individuals. Study background: Those who served as donors were a couple of women and three men between the ages of 18 and 49. Per-donor plates numbered three CD4 naive, three CD4 memory, two CD8 naive and one CD8 memory. Study results and limitations: Compared with memory subsets, naive subsets generally had larger estimated richness.

Comments on this clone: The antigen is not known.

V shed 8 bases and J shed 0 bases, with 17 bases lying between them. Germline CDR1 and CDR2: MNHEY and SVGAGI. The CDR3 spans 15 residues. TCRdb's table, derived via immunoSEQ multiplex PCR, lists solely in-frame clones and lacks some. The top ten hold roughly 0.36% of the sample, which has approximately 2.3 million clones, approximately 95% seen once. Input material: naive CD4+ T cells from PBMCs. Subset indicated: CD45RA+ positively selected. The rearrangement uses TRBV6-5 and TRBJ2-7, with unresolved D. The receptor comes from a man younger than 35 in good health. Some clones in this sample may be carry-over from other donors' samples. This CDR3 reads CASAPDGFSSYEQYF. The CDR3, as DNA: TGTGCCAGCGCCCCGGATGGCTTTAGCTCCTACGAGCAGTACTTC.